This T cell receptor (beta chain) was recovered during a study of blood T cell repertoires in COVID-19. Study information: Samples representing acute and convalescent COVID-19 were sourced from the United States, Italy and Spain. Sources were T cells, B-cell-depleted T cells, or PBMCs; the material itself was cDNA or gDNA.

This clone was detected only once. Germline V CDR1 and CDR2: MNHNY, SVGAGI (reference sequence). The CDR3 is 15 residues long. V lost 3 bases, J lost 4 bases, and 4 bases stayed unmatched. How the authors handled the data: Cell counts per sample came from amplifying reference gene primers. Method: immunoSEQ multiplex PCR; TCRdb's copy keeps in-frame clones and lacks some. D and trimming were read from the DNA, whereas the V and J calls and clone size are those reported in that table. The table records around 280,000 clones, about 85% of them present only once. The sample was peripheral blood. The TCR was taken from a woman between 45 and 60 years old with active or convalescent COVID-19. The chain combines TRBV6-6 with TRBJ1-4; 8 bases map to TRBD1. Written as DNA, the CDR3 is TGTGCCAGCAGTTATAGGACAGGGAATAATGAAAAACTGTTTTTT. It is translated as CASSYRTGNNEKLFF.